The 15 T cell receptor beta chains given below trace back to one sample, sequenced in a study of blood T cell repertoires in COVID-19 (TCRdb year 2020). The library was produced with the immunoSEQ multiplex PCR assay. Entries here come from immuneACCESS through TCRdb and include only in-frame sequences with V and J called. Some clones fail to appear in such tables; in the studies checked, an unresolved V gene covers under half of the shortfall, and the cause of the remainder is unknown. Counted in this sample were about 83,000 clones; over 85% of them appeared once. The ten largest clones represent about 17% of the sample. What was sequenced was peripheral blood. The receptors come from a woman of 80 years or more with active or convalescent COVID-19.

The gene calls are TRBV18 and TRBJ2-1, with 11 nucleotides matching TRBD2. Trimming took 0 bases from V and 7 from J; bases not matched to a gene: 8. The V gene's germline CDR1 is KGHSH and CDR2 LQKENI. This CDR3 has 17 amino acids. The CDR3 DNA reads as TGTGCCAGCTCACCACCGGTAGCGGGGGGGCTTTTTAATGAGCAGTTCTTC. Amino acid sequence: CASSPPVAGGLFNEQFF.

The J gene is TRBJ1-5, the V gene TRBV7-8; 8 nucleotides align to TRBD1. The trim removed 4 bases at V and 7 bases at J, leaving 9 bases unmatched. The CDR3 runs to 15 residues. Germline V CDR1 and CDR2: SGHVS, FQNEAQ. The CDR3 nucleotides are TGTGCCAGCAGCTGGACAGGGCTGAAGGAACAGCCCCAGCATTTT. Amino acid sequence: CASSWTGLKEQPQHF.

V usage is TRBV28 and J usage is TRBJ1-2; D is perhaps TRBD1 (6 bases). This CDR3 spans 12 amino acids. Trimming took 6 bases from V and 8 from J, leaving 13 bases between them. Germline V gene data show CDR1 as MDHEN and CDR2 as SYDVKM. The CDR3 reads CASSLTGFGYTF. The CDR3 DNA sequence: TGTGCCAGCAGCCTGACAGGTTTCGGCTACACCTTC.

V and J are TRBV19 and TRBJ1-6, with 8 bases identical to TRBD1. CDR1 LNHDA and CDR2 SQIVND come from the germline V gene (reference sequence). V lost 7 bases, J lost 5 bases, and 7 bases stayed unmatched. CDR3 length equals 15 residues. CDR3 in amino acids: CASTRQGIDNSPLHF. CDR3 DNA sequence: TGTGCCAGTACCCGACAGGGGATCGATAATTCACCCCTCCACTTT.

V and J are TRBV15 and TRBJ2-2; D gene unclear. The CDR3 is 17 residues long. Per germline, CDR1 LNHNV and CDR2 YYDKDF (reference sequence). V shed 0 bases and J shed 5 bases, with 16 bases lying between them. The CDR3 reads CATSRDPGSLRTGELFF. Written as DNA, the CDR3 is TGTGCCACCAGCAGAGATCCAGGCTCCCTACGTACCGGGGAGCTGTTTTTT.

The chain recombines TRBV2 with TRBJ2-7, with a weak D call TRBD1 (6 bases). Germline lookup yields CDR1 SNHLY and CDR2 FYNNEI. V lost 4 bases and J 3 bases, leaving 7 bases between the germline ends. CDR3 length: 12 amino acids. The CDR3 DNA follows: TGTGCCAGCAGTGGGGACAACTACGAGCAGTACTTC. This encodes CASSGDNYEQYF.

The chain recombines TRBV27 with TRBJ1-5; D perhaps matches TRBD1 (6 bases). Trimming stripped 5 bases from V and 6 bases from J, with 17 bases between. The length of the CDR3 is 15 residues. CDR1 and CDR2 (germline): MNHEY, SMNVEV (reference sequence). This CDR3 is CASSPYRDKGQPQHF. For the CDR3, the DNA is TGTGCCAGCAGTCCCTACCGGGACAAGGGTCAGCCCCAGCATTTT.

This sequence joins TRBV4-1 and TRBJ2-1; TRBD1 is a possible D gene (5 bases). Germline V gene sequence: CDR1 MGHRA, CDR2 YSYEKL. Trimming removed 5 bases from V and 8 bases from J, with 16 bases in between. CDR3 length: 14 residues. The chain's CDR3 is CASSGRIGADEQFF. The DNA of the CDR3 is TGCGCCAGCAGCGGTCGGATAGGGGCGGATGAGCAGTTCTTC.

CDR3 amino acids: CASRTGGTEAFF. The CDR3 nucleotides read TGTGCCAGCAGGACAGGGGGCACTGAAGCTTTCTTT. This chain connects TRBV12-3 or TRBV12-4 to TRBJ1-1, with TRBD1 identical over 9 bases. The CDR3 sequence is 12 residues long. Trimming removed 6 bases from V and 4 bases from J; junction bases left unmatched: 0.

The chain combines TRBV10-3 with TRBJ2-1; 12 positions match TRBD2. V lost 2 bases to trimming and J lost 0 bases; unmatched junction nucleotides: 8. CDR1 and CDR2 from the germline V gene are ENHRY and SYGVKD. This CDR3 has 19 residues. CDR3 region: CAISEPRLAGVSSYNEQFF. The CDR3 bases are TGTGCCATCAGTGAGCCCCGACTAGCGGGGGTGAGCTCCTACAATGAGCAGTTCTTC.

The rearrangement uses TRBV9 and TRBJ2-5; 10 nucleotides line up with TRBD1. This CDR3 is built from 15 residues. V lost 0 bases to trimming and J lost 4 bases; unmatched junction nucleotides: 3. Germline V gene lookup returns CDR1 SGDLS and CDR2 YYNGEE. The CDR3, as DNA: TGTGCCAGCAGCGTAGGACAGGGGGCGAGAGAGACCCAGTACTTC. Protein sequence: CASSVGQGARETQYF.

The V and J genes are TRBV27 and TRBJ1-6; D is uncertain. The CDR3 length is 15 residues. Germline V gene lookup returns CDR1 MNHEY and CDR2 SMNVEV (reference sequence). Trimming pared 7 bases from V and 5 bases from J, leaving 15 bases between. CDR3 nucleotide sequence: TGTGCCAGCACCCCGGGAGGCCTTAATAATTCACCCCTCCACTTT. This gives the protein CASTPGGLNNSPLHF.

The J gene is TRBJ2-7, the V gene TRBV7-9, with TRBD1 matching 7 bases. The CDR3 length is 16 residues. CDR1 is SEHNR, CDR2 FQNEAQ, per germline (reference sequence). The trim removed 5 bases at V and 3 bases at J, leaving 13 bases unmatched. The CDR3 DNA is TGTGCCAGCAGCCCAAGACAGGGTCCGTCTTTCTACGAGCAGTACTTC. This gives the protein CASSPRQGPSFYEQYF.

The chain has TRBV10-2 and TRBJ1-5; the D gene is possibly TRBD1 (5 bases). Germline lookup yields CDR1 WSHSY and CDR2 SAAADI. There are 14 residues in the CDR3. Trimming removed 0 bases from V and 6 bases from J, with 9 bases in between. CDR3 sequence reads: CASSESPGRQPQHF. CDR3 coding DNA: TGCGCCAGCAGTGAGTCGCCAGGGCGTCAGCCCCAGCATTTT.

This chain uses TRBV5-6 with TRBJ2-5; 13 positions agree with TRBD2. CDR3 length equals 15 residues. The germline V gene encodes CDR1 SGHDT and CDR2 YYEEEE. V lost 4 bases to trimming and J lost 4 bases; unmatched junction nucleotides: 4. The CDR3 here is CASSARLAGGETQYF. In nucleotides, the CDR3 is TGTGCCAGCAGCGCAAGACTAGCGGGGGGAGAGACCCAGTACTTC.